These 6 T cell receptor beta chains share one sample of origin, sequenced in a study of T-cell memory formation after mild COVID-19. TCRdb called the 5' RACE reads again in MiXCR, with one record for every CDR3 protein. The sample consists of a few hundred thousand distinct CDR3 sequences, about 20% of them appearing once. Sequencing input: PBMCs or a T cell subset sorted from them (not recorded which). All receptors come from a man between 18 and 29 years old who had mild COVID-19 (a few samples of this study predate the infection). Cell type and time point are not known.

There are a few counts of this clonotype. Here the CDR3 DNA reads TGTGCCAGCAGTTACGGGACAGGTAGGAGCTCCTACGAGCAGTACTTC. Protein product: CASSYGTGRSSYEQYF. The chain couples TRBV6-6 to TRBJ2-7; 8 positions match TRBD1. The CDR3 runs to 16 residues. CDR1 and CDR2 from the germline V gene are MNHNY and SVGAGI (reference sequence). V lost 2 bases and J lost 0; bases outside the gene matches: 6.

The rearrangement joins TRBV14 to TRBJ1-4; D gene ambiguous. The CDR3 is 13 amino acids. CDR1 is SGHDN and CDR2 is FVKESK in the germline V gene. The V gene lost 3 bases and the J gene lost 10 bases, with 12 bases spanning the gap. In DNA form, the CDR3 reads TGTGCCAGCAGCCAGGGATCTGGTGGAAAACTGTTTTTT. It codes for CASSQGSGGKLFF. The whole variable domain, remainder taken from reference TRBV14 and TRBJ1-4, is EAGVTQFPSHSVIEKGQTVTLRCDPISGHDNLYWYRRVMGKEIKFLLHFVKESKQDESGMPNNRFLAERTGGTYSTLKVQPAELEDSGVYFCASSQGSGGKLFFGSGTQLSVL.

The chain uses TRBV6-2 or TRBV6-3 and TRBJ1-1, with a weak D call TRBD1 (6 bases). The V gene lost 2 bases and the J gene lost 8 bases, with 6 bases spanning the gap. CDR1 MNHEY and CDR2 SVGEGT come from the germline V gene. The CDR3 loop spans 11 amino acids. CDR3 residues: CASSYRGEAFF. The DNA of the CDR3 is TGTGCCAGCAGTTACAGGGGGGAAGCTTTCTTT.

This clonotype was seen a few times. The chain couples TRBV29-1 to TRBJ2-1; 7 bases match TRBD1. The V gene's germline CDR1 is SQVTM and CDR2 ANQGSEA. CDR3 size: 13 residues. V trimming: 4 bases; J trimming: 6 bases; junction bases outside the gene matches: 6. CDR3 sequence: CSVAASGGNEQFF. Written as DNA, the CDR3 is TGCAGCGTTGCCGCGTCAGGGGGCAATGAGCAGTTCTTC.

The chain carries TRBV7-9 and TRBJ1-2; D is ambiguous. This CDR3 has 12 amino acids. V shed 11 bases and J shed 3 bases, with 13 bases lying between them. CDR1 and CDR2 (germline): SEHNR, FQNEAQ (reference sequence). CDR3 nucleotide sequence: TGTGCCGAGAAGCCGTTGGACTATGGCTACACCTTC. As protein: CAEKPLDYGYTF. Full variable domain (rest looked up from reference TRBV7-9 and TRBJ1-2): DTGVSQNPRHKITKRGQNVTFRCDPISEHNRLYWYRQTLGQGPEFLTYFQNEAQLEKSRLLSDRFSAERPKGSFSTLEIQRTEQGDSAMYLCAEKPLDYGYTFGSGTRLTVV.

The rearrangement uses TRBV7-2 and TRBJ2-1; perhaps TRBD2 as D (6 bases). Germline V gene sequence: CDR1 SGHTA, CDR2 FQGNSA. CDR3 length: 14 residues. Trimming shortened V by 6 bases and J by 4 bases, and 13 bases separated the two germline ends. CDR3 nucleotides: TGTGCCAGCAGGCCTTGGGGGACTTACAATGAGCAGTTCTTC. Translating gives CASRPWGTYNEQFF.